The TCR beta chain under discussion was sequenced for a study of blood T cells in healthy people across ages. No fewer than 5.5 micrograms of total RNA were isolated from every sample. Germline assignment: CDR1 SEHNR and CDR2 FQNEAQ (reference sequence). The CDR3 has 13 residues. The germline V and J ends were trimmed by 8 bases and 2 bases, with 12 bases remaining between them. Alongside a J-beta primer mix, a sample-barcoded 5' primer served in a second PCR lasting roughly 7 to 11 cycles. TCRdb re-derived calls from the 5' RACE reads in MiXCR, one entry per CDR3 protein. Seen here are about 970,000 distinct CDR3 sequences, about 53% observed once, and the top ten hold 20% to 25%. This clonotype was observed a handful of times.

Sequencing used blood. This sequence originates from a woman aged 60 to 75 in good health. The rearrangement links TRBV7-9 to TRBJ2-5; maybe TRBD2 (5 bases). The CDR3 DNA reads as TGTGCCAGCGGGAGCCCTCCGCAAGAGACCCAGTACTTC. Translated, it gives CASGSPPQETQYF.